This T cell receptor (beta chain) was recovered during a study of T-cell memory formation after mild COVID-19. Trimming pared 2 bases from V and 14 bases from J, leaving 11 bases between. From germline, CDR1 is SGHRS and CDR2 YFSETQ. This CDR3 region has 11 residues. Each CDR3 protein is one row after TCRdb ran MiXCR on the 5' RACE reads. The sample holds roughly 600,000 distinct CDR3 sequences; roughly 18% are singletons and the top ten take around 13%. This clonotype was observed a handful of times. Sequencing was performed on PBMCs or a T cell subset sorted from them (not recorded which). The TCR sequence derives from an adult woman who had mild COVID-19 (a few samples of this study predate the infection). Cell type and time point are not known. This rearrangement joins TRBV5-1 to TRBJ2-1; the D gene could be TRBD1 or TRBD2 (5 bases each). DNA of the CDR3: TGCGCCAGCAGCTTAAGTGGGGGTGAGTTCTTC. This gives the protein CASSLSGGEFF.